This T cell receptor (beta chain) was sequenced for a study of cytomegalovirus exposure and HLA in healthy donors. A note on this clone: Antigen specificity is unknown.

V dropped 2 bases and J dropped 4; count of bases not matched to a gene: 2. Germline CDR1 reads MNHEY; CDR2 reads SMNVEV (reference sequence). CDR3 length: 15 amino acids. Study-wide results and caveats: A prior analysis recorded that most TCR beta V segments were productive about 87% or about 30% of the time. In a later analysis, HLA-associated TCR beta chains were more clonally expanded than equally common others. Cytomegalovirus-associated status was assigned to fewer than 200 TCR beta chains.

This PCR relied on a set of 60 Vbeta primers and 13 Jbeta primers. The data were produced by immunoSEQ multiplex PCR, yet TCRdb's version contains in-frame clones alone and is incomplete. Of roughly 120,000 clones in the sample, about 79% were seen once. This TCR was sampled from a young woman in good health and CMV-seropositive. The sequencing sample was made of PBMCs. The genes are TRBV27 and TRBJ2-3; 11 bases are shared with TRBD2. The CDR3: CASSLLAGGADTQYF. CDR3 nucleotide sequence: TGTGCCAGCAGTTTACTAGCGGGAGGCGCAGATACGCAGTATTTT.